The clone carrying this T cell receptor (beta chain) has more than one count but fewer than ten. Its antigen is unknown. Antigen-specific CD4+ T cells were expanded (with viral peptide pools) by the ViraFEST assay ahead of sequencing. With roughly nine days of culture completed, CD4+ T cells were isolated. Each participant was given two doses of one vaccine (BNT162b2 or mRNA-1273). Cultivation was performed at roughly 2.2 million PBMC per well with approximately 9 IU/ml IL-2 and approximately 9.2 ug/ml peptides added. This entry is derived from a study of vaccination effects on CD4 cells after COVID-19. Notes on the study in general: Common cold coronaviruses were cross-recognized by only 1 of 255 vaccine-induced clones in healthy vaccinees.

The data were produced by immunoSEQ multiplex PCR, yet TCRdb's version contains in-frame clones alone and is incomplete. The table lists 64,000 or so clones, 60% to 80% of them singletons. Trimming took 4 bases from V and 2 from J; bases not matched to a gene: 4. CDR3 length: 14 amino acids. CDR1 and CDR2 from the germline V gene are SGHNT and YYREEE (reference sequence). This sequence was found in a human donor who received a COVID-19 vaccine. The chain carries TRBV5-4 and TRBJ1-2, with 8 bases fitting TRBD1. This specimen was CD4+ T cells from PBMCs cultured with HCoV-OC43 spike peptides, taken after COVID-19 vaccination. As to subset: HCoV-OC43 spike overlapping peptide pool stimulation. CDR3 sequence: CASSDGTGNYGYTF. CDR3 in DNA: TGTGCCAGCAGCGATGGGACAGGCAACTATGGCTACACCTTC. The full variable domain, rest sourced from reference TRBV5-4 and TRBJ1-2, is ETGVTQSPTHLIKTRGQQVTLRCSSQSGHNTVSWYQQALGQGPQFIFQYYREEENGRGNFPPRFSGLQFPNYSSELNVNALELDDSALYLCASSDGTGNYGYTFGSGTRLTVV.